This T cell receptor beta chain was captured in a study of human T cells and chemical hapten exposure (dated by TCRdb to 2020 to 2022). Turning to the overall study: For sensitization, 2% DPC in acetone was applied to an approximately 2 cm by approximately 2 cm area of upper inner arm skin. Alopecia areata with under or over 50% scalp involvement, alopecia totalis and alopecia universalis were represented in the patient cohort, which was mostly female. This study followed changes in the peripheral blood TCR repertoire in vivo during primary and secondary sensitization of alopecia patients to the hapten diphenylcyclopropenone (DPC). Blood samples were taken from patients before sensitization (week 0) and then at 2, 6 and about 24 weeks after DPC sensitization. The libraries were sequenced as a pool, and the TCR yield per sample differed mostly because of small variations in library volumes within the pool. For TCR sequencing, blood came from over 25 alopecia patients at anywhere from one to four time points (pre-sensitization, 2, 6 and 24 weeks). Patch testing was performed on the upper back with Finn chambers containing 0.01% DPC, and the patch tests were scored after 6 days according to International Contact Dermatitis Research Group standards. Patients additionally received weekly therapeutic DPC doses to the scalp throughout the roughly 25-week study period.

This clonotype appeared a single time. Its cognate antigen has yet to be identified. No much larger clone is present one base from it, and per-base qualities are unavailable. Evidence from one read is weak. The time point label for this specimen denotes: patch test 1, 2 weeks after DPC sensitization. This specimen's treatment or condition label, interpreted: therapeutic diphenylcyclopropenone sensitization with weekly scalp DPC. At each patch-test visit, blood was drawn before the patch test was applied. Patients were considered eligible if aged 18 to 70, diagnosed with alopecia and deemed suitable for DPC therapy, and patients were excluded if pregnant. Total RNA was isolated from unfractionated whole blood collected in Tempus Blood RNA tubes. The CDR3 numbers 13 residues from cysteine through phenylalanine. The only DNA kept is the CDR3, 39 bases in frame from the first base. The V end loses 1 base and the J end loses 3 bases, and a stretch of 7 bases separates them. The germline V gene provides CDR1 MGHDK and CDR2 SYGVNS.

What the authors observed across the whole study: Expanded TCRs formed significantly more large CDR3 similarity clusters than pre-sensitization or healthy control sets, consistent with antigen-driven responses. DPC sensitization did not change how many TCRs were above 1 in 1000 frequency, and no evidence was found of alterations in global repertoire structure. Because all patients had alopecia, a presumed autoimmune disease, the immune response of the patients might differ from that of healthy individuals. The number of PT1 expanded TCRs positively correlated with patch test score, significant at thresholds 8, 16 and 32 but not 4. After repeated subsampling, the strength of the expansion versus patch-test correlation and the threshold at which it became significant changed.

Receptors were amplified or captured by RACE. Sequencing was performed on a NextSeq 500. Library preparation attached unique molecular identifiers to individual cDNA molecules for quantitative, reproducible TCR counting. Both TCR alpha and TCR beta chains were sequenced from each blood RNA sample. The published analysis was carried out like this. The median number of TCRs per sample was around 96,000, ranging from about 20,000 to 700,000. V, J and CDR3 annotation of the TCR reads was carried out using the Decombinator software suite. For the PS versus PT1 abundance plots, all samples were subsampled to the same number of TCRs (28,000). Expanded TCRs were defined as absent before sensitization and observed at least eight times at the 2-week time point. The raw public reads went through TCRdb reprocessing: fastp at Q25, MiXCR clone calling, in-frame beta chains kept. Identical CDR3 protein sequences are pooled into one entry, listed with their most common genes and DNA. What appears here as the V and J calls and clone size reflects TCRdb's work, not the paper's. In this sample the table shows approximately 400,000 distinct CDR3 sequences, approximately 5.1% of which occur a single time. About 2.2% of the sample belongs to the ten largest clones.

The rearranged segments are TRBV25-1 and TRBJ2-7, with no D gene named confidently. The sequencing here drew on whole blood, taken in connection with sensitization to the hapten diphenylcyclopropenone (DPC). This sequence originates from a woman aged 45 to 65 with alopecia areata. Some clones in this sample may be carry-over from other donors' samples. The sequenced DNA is TGTGCCAGCAGTGAATTTGCGGTCTACGAGCAGTACTTC. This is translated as CASSEFAVYEQYF.